This record concerns one TCR beta chain sequence. These data are taken from a study of blood T cells in healthy people across ages. From germline, CDR1 is SGHRS and CDR2 YFSETQ. This CDR3 region has 15 residues. The second PCR ran about 7 to 12 cycles with a sample-barcoded 5' primer and J-beta primers. TCRdb reanalysed the 5' RACE reads using MiXCR and keeps one entry per CDR3 protein. The sample yields approximately 820,000 distinct CDR3 sequences, about 42% seen once. The sequenced sample consisted of blood. The V and J genes are TRBV5-1 and TRBJ2-1, with D possibly being TRBD2 (6 bases). The J call may be wrong; the DNA end is better matched by TRBJ2-7. The source is a man aged 55 to 70 in good health. This CDR3 is CASSFSGDSYNEQYF. CDR3 DNA: TGCGCCAGCAGCTTTTCGGGGGACTCCTACAATGAGCAGTACTTC.